This T cell receptor (beta chain) is drawn from a study of blood T cell repertoires in COVID-19. In the study overall: Researchers got acute and convalescent COVID-19 samples from the United States, Italy and Spain. From T cells, B-cell-depleted T cells, or PBMCs came the material, which was cDNA or gDNA.

Deletions cut 4 bases from V and 7 bases from J, with 8 bases between. Per germline, CDR1 SGDLS and CDR2 YYNGEE. There are 11 residues in the CDR3. As handled by the study authors: Cell counts per sample came from amplifying reference gene primers. The method was immunoSEQ multiplex PCR; TCRdb's version includes in-frame clones alone and lacks a portion of them. That table furnishes V, J and clone size, whereas the DNA furnished D and trimming. The table records around 260,000 clones, approximately 89% of them present only once. The chain is built from TRBV9 and TRBJ1-2; D not certain. The sequence was collected from a man aged 35-49 years who had recovered from COVID-19. Sample: peripheral blood. The CDR3 reads CASSSSGGYTF. CDR3 bases: TGTGCCAGCAGCTCATCGGGTGGCTACACCTTC.